A selection of T cell receptor beta chains follows, all from one sample in a study of a mutant IDH1 vaccine in newly diagnosed glioma. Sequencing used immunoSEQ multiplex PCR; TCRdb keeps in-frame clones, though not all of them. The sample carries more than 30,000 clones, 80% to 85% recorded once. What these receptors recognize is not known. The specimen was PBMCs, collected from a glioma patient whose treatment included an IDH1 peptide vaccine. All receptors come from a man aged 25 to 40 with glioma. Each CDR3 is given with its conserved first and last residue. A D gene is named only where the DNA matches it firmly.

CDR3aa: CASGSGGGQPQHF
v_gene: TRBV2
j_gene: TRBJ1-5
d_gene: TRBD1

CDR3aa: CASSFQQGEQETQYF
v_gene: TRBV5-4
j_gene: TRBJ2-5
d_gene: TRBD1

CDR3aa: CASSSSDRESPLHF
v_gene: TRBV13
j_gene: TRBJ1-6
d_gene: TRBD1

CDR3aa: CASSKDGKNYGYTF
v_gene: TRBV6-5
j_gene: TRBJ1-2
d_gene: NA

CDR3aa: CAWSRSGGATDTQYF
v_gene: TRBV30
j_gene: TRBJ2-3
d_gene: TRBD2

CDR3aa: CASSDGQGGDEQYF
v_gene: TRBV2
j_gene: TRBJ2-7
d_gene: TRBD1

CDR3aa: CASSLGGSGTDTQYF
v_gene: TRBV5-4
j_gene: TRBJ2-3
d_gene: NA

CDR3aa: CASSLAGEAYGYTF
v_gene: TRBV7-9
j_gene: TRBJ1-2
d_gene: NA

CDR3aa: CASSPTPGTGDGNTIYF
v_gene: TRBV28
j_gene: TRBJ1-3
d_gene: TRBD1

CDR3aa: CASREDGETQYF
v_gene: TRBV27
j_gene: TRBJ2-5
d_gene: NA

CDR3aa: CASIADRGLGGELFF
v_gene: TRBV11-1
j_gene: TRBJ2-2
d_gene: TRBD1

CDR3aa: CASSLDREFYGYTF
v_gene: TRBV7-8
j_gene: TRBJ1-2
d_gene: TRBD1

CDR3aa: CASSLGEEKLFF
v_gene: TRBV5-4
j_gene: TRBJ1-4
d_gene: NA

CDR3aa: CASSFTGSYGYTF
v_gene: TRBV7-9
j_gene: TRBJ1-2
d_gene: NA

CDR3aa: CASTRDFRSPQHF
v_gene: TRBV7-2
j_gene: TRBJ1-5
d_gene: NA

CDR3aa: CASSLPPWREGTEAFF
v_gene: TRBV13
j_gene: TRBJ1-1
d_gene: NA

CDR3aa: CASSLVSGQGRYEQYF
v_gene: TRBV28
j_gene: TRBJ2-7
d_gene: TRBD1

CDR3aa: CASSLPGQGETKSSYNEQFF
v_gene: TRBV5-1
j_gene: TRBJ2-1
d_gene: TRBD1

CDR3aa: CASSLPGQPQQYF
v_gene: TRBV5-1
j_gene: TRBJ2-7
d_gene: TRBD1

CDR3aa: CASSKDGDRGREQYF
v_gene: TRBV7-2
j_gene: TRBJ2-7
d_gene: TRBD1

CDR3aa: CASSFVTTNTGELFF
v_gene: TRBV11-3
j_gene: TRBJ2-2
d_gene: NA

CDR3aa: CASSKDPPPQHF
v_gene: TRBV19
j_gene: TRBJ1-5
d_gene: NA

CDR3aa: CASSRTEQETQYF
v_gene: TRBV10-1
j_gene: TRBJ2-5
d_gene: NA

CDR3aa: CASRPQGGGEKLFF
v_gene: TRBV6-5
j_gene: TRBJ1-4
d_gene: NA

CDR3aa: CASSLNENSYEQYF
v_gene: TRBV7-9
j_gene: TRBJ2-7
d_gene: NA

CDR3aa: CASSEGDGYTF
v_gene: TRBV6-1
j_gene: TRBJ1-2
d_gene: NA

CDR3aa: CASSDIQTSGRAQTQYF
v_gene: TRBV10-1
j_gene: TRBJ2-5
d_gene: TRBD2

CDR3aa: CATSKVENYGYTF
v_gene: TRBV15
j_gene: TRBJ1-2
d_gene: NA

CDR3aa: CASSQMGWLDSNEQYF
v_gene: TRBV4-1
j_gene: TRBJ2-7
d_gene: NA

CDR3aa: CASSPTGRVQPQHF
v_gene: TRBV7-9
j_gene: TRBJ1-5
d_gene: NA

CDR3aa: CASSLSGGSSYGYTF
v_gene: TRBV5-1
j_gene: TRBJ1-2
d_gene: NA

CDR3aa: CASSYGRNTEAFF
v_gene: TRBV6-5
j_gene: TRBJ1-1
d_gene: NA

CDR3aa: CASSAGQLYGYTF
v_gene: TRBV2
j_gene: TRBJ1-2
d_gene: NA

CDR3aa: CASSEFTPSRNTIYF
v_gene: TRBV2
j_gene: TRBJ1-3
d_gene: NA

CDR3aa: CASSLGALETQYF
v_gene: TRBV7-9
j_gene: TRBJ2-5
d_gene: NA

CDR3aa: CASSPGQGANTQYF
v_gene: TRBV5-6
j_gene: TRBJ2-3
d_gene: TRBD1

CDR3aa: CASRRGTGPNEKLFF
v_gene: TRBV5-4
j_gene: TRBJ1-4
d_gene: TRBD1

CDR3aa: CASSGGDALVVYEQYF
v_gene: TRBV5-6
j_gene: TRBJ2-7
d_gene: NA

CDR3aa: CASSHSSGGPLIAKNIQYF
v_gene: TRBV14
j_gene: TRBJ2-4
d_gene: TRBD2

CDR3aa: CASSVGGAKLFF
v_gene: TRBV9
j_gene: TRBJ2-2
d_gene: NA

CDR3aa: CAIKTGQSNEKLFF
v_gene: TRBV27
j_gene: TRBJ1-4
d_gene: NA

CDR3aa: CAIRAPGQGANEQFF
v_gene: TRBV10-3
j_gene: TRBJ2-1
d_gene: TRBD1

CDR3aa: CASSPRGEGRYEQYF
v_gene: TRBV28
j_gene: TRBJ2-7
d_gene: NA

CDR3aa: CASSYAPDKDTEAFF
v_gene: TRBV6-6
j_gene: TRBJ1-1
d_gene: NA

CDR3aa: CAWSVPGVGHGEQFF
v_gene: TRBV30
j_gene: TRBJ2-1
d_gene: NA

CDR3aa: CASSLATGNNEQFF
v_gene: TRBV5-1
j_gene: TRBJ2-1
d_gene: NA